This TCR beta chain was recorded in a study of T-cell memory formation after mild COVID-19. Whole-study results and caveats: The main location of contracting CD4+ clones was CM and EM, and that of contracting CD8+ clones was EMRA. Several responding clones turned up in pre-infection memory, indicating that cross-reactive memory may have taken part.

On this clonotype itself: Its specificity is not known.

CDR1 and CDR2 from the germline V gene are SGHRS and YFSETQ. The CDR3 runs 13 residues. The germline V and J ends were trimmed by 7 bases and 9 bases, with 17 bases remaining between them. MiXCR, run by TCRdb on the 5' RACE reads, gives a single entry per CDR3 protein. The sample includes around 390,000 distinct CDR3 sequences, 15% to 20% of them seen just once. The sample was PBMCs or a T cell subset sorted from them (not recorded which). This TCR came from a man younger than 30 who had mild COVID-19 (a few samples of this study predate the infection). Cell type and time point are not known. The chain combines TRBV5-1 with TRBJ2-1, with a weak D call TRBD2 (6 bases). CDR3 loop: CASPRDPGGEQFF. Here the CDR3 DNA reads TGCGCCAGCCCTCGTGACCCCGGGGGTGAGCAGTTCTTC.